The T cell receptor (beta chain) under discussion was sequenced for a study of technical replicates of blood from a handful of donors. Measured with immunoSEQ multiplex PCR; TCRdb has only the in-frame clones, and not every one. There are 75,000 to 95,000 clones in the sample; about 93% occur only once, and approximately 0.28% lies in the top ten. V was trimmed by 6 bases and J by 6 bases, leaving 12 bases between them. Germline V lookup: CDR1 SGHAT, CDR2 FQNNGV. The CDR3 is 13 amino acids. Material for sequencing was T cells isolated from PBMCs. This chain connects TRBV11-2 to TRBJ1-5; TRBD1 is a possible D gene (5 bases). This receptor was identified in a human donor in good health. The CDR3 DNA reads TGTGCCAGCAGTACCCAGGGAGGTCAGCCCCAGCATTTT. Protein product: CASSTQGGQPQHF.